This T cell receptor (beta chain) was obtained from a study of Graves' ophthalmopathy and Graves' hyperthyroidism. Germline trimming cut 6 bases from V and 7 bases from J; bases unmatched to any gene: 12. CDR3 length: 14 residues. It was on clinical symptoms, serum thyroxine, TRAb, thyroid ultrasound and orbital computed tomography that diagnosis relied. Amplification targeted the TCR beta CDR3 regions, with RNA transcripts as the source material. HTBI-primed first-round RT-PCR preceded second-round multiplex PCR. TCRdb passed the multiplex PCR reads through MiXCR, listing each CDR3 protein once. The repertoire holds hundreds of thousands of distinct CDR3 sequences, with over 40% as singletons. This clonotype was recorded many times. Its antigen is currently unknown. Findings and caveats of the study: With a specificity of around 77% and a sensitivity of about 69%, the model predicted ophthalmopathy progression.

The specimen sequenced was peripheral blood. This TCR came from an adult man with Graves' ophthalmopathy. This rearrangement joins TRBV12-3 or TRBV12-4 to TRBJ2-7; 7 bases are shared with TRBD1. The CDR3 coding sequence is TGTGCCAGCAGCCGAAGACAGGGCCGAGGGGAGCAGTACTTC. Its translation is CASSRRQGRGEQYF.